The 7 T cell receptor beta chains given below trace back to one sample, sequenced in a study of regulatory T cells in long-lasting Graves disease. Both iRepertoire HTBI primers and Arm-PCR of CDR3 regions were used to build the TCR beta libraries. From the multiplex PCR reads, TCRdb called clonotypes with MiXCR, one entry per CDR3 protein. This sample carries around 400,000 distinct CDR3 sequences, around 15% of them seen once, and the ten largest clones take roughly 20%. Documented time point: newly diagnosed GD, antithyroid drugs for less than 3 months. PBMCs provided the RNA from which the TCR library was made. Sequencing was performed on peripheral blood mononuclear cells (PBMCs), taken at new diagnosis, from a patient treated with antithyroid drugs. The receptors stem from a female donor with Graves disease.

The chain joins TRBV30 to TRBJ1-2, with D possibly being TRBD1 (6 bases). The germline CDR1 and CDR2 sequences are GTSNPN and SVGIG (reference sequence). This CDR3 has 14 amino acids. Trimming left V 3 bases short and J 2 bases short, with 13 bases between. As DNA, the CDR3 is TGTGCCTGGAGGCTACGAGACAGGAACTATGGCTACACCTTC. Translation gives CAWRLRDRNYGYTF. Using reference TRBV30 and TRBJ1-2 for the parts outside the CDR3, the full variable domain is SQTIHQWPATLVQPVGSPLSLECTVEGTSNPNLYWYRQAAGRGLQLLFYSVGIGQISSEVPQNLSASRPQDRQFILSSKKLLLSDSGFYLCAWRLRDRNYGYTFGSGTRLTVV.

This clonotype appeared a single time. One end of the junction fails to match germline, which may point to a read error. The V call is TRBV12-3 or TRBV12-4, the J call TRBJ1-6; a possible D gene is TRBD1 (5 bases). This CDR3 region has 12 residues. CDR3: CASGLGPTPLHF. CDR3 DNA: TGTGCCAGCGGTTTGGGGCCCACACCCCTCCACTTT.

This clonotype was observed many times. This chain's CDR3 is CATSRAGSGNTIYF. The DNA for the CDR3 is TGTGCCACCAGCAGAGCGGGGTCTGGAAACACCATATATTTT. The J gene is TRBJ1-3, the V gene TRBV15, with D uncertain. V lost 1 base and J 1 base, leaving 5 bases between the germline ends. This CDR3 region has 14 residues. CDR1 is LNHNV and CDR2 is YYDKDF in the germline V gene (reference sequence).

This clonotype was recorded many times. This chain uses TRBV4-1 with TRBJ2-7; 8 bases agree with TRBD1. The CDR3 totals 16 residues. From germline, CDR1 is MGHRA and CDR2 YSYEKL. J gave up 4 bases and V 1 base, and 9 bases lay outside the gene matches. DNA of the CDR3: TGCGCCAGCAGCCAAGTAATCGGGCAGGGGGCTTACGAGCAGTACTTC. The encoded protein is CASSQVIGQGAYEQYF.

The sample holds many counts of this clonotype. This chain connects TRBV5-1 to TRBJ2-1; D gene uncertain. Germline lookup yields CDR1 SGHRS and CDR2 YFSETQ. V dropped 4 bases and J dropped 5 bases, with 13 bases sitting between them. The CDR3 consists of 14 residues. This chain's CDR3 is CASSLQTGNNEQFF. The DNA for the CDR3 is TGCGCCAGCAGCCTCCAGACTGGAAACAATGAGCAGTTCTTC.

In its sample, this clonotype was seen a few times. This chain joins TRBV19 and TRBJ1-2; D possibly corresponds to TRBD1 (5 bases). Germline V CDR1 and CDR2: LNHDA, SQIVND (reference sequence). V shed 3 bases and J shed 8 bases, with 19 bases lying between them. The CDR3 sequence is 15 residues long. The CDR3 reads CASSMDKHNSRGYTF. The CDR3 region has the DNA TGTGCCAGTAGTATGGACAAACACAACTCCAGGGGCTACACCTTC.

This clonotype was seen a few times. The chain joins TRBV12-3 or TRBV12-4 to TRBJ2-1; TRBD1 or TRBD2 may be the D gene (5 bases each). The CDR3 runs to 15 residues. The ends were cut back, 7 bases at V and 4 bases at J, with 17 bases in the middle. CDR3 in DNA: TGTGCCAGCACCTTGGGACCAAGCTCATACAATGAGCAGTTCTTC. Its protein is CASTLGPSSYNEQFF.